This T cell receptor (beta chain) was found in a study of T cell changes during pregnancy in multiple sclerosis. Clones were read by immunoSEQ multiplex PCR, and TCRdb kept only the in-frame ones, dropping some. This sample yields approximately 41,000 clones, of which about 94% are seen a single time; 0.39% belongs to the top ten. This CDR3 comprises 15 residues. With 6 bases clipped from V and 6 bases from J, the junction kept 8 bases outside the gene matches. The germline V gene has CDR1 LGHNT and CDR2 FRNRAP. This chain joins TRBV12-5 and TRBJ2-1, with 10 bases that match TRBD2. Here the sequenced sample was CD4+ T cells from peripheral blood mononuclear cells, taken in the second trimester of pregnancy. The clonotype originates from a female donor with multiple sclerosis, enrolled in a pregnancy study. The CDR3 is CASGGASGSANEQFF. CDR3 DNA sequence: TGTGCTAGTGGGGGGGCTAGCGGGAGTGCCAATGAGCAGTTCTTC.